One and the same sample provided the 2 T cell receptor beta chains below, sequenced in a study of spatial heterogeneity in lung cancer. The time point was: sample taken at primary tumor resection. TCRdb used MiXCR to reprocess the 5' RACE reads, holding one entry per CDR3 protein. This table holds over 6,000 distinct CDR3 sequences, about 9.6% found once. The source was normal lung tissue next to the tumor, collected at surgery. The receptors here all came from a male donor with early-stage non-small cell lung cancer.

This clonotype is classed as large. The chain uses TRBV28 and TRBJ1-5; 10 positions match TRBD1. After removal of 8 bases from V and 1 base from J, the junction contained 11 bases not matched to a gene. Germline CDR1 reads MDHEN; CDR2 reads SYDVKM. This CDR3 contains 17 residues. CDR3 in amino acids: CASRLTGGDYSNQPQHF. The CDR3, as DNA: TGTGCCAGCCGATTGACAGGGGGCGATTACAGCAATCAGCCCCAGCATTTT.

This clonotype qualifies as large. CDR3 nucleotides: TGCAGCGTTACCGGGACTAGAAAGACCCAGTACTTC. Translated, it gives CSVTGTRKTQYF. The chain joins TRBV29-1 to TRBJ2-5, with 8 bases identical to TRBD2. Per the germline V gene, CDR1 is SQVTM and CDR2 is ANQGSEA. Trimming at V came to 5 bases and at J to 6 bases, leaving 5 bases not matched to a gene. This CDR3 is built from 12 residues.